The 5 T cell receptor beta chains in this list originate from one sample, sequenced in a study of T cell responses to AZD1222 COVID-19 vaccine. Only in-frame clones appear in the TCRdb table, and some are missing; sequencing was by immunoSEQ multiplex PCR. The table shows around 54,000 clones, with approximately 86% occurring only once. Here the sequenced sample was peripheral blood, taken 28 days after the second AZD1222 dose. Receptors were obtained from an adult who received the AZD1222 COVID-19 vaccine.

The genes are TRBV5-4 and TRBJ1-4, with a tentative D call TRBD1 (5 bases). CDR3 length equals 14 residues. Trimming took 3 bases from V and 8 from J, leaving 14 bases between them. Germline lookup yields CDR1 SGHNT and CDR2 YYREEE (reference sequence). The CDR3 reads CASSSGTGGEKLFF. In DNA, the CDR3 is TGTGCCAGCAGCTCCGGGACGGGGGGAGAAAAACTGTTTTTT.

The rearrangement links TRBV2 to TRBJ1-2; weak D call: TRBD1 (6 bases). Germline assignment: CDR1 SNHLY and CDR2 FYNNEI. Trimming left V 7 bases short and J 2 bases short, with 14 bases between. This CDR3 contains 14 residues. CDR3 nucleotides: TGTGCCAGCATCCTCGAGAGGGGGAACTATGGCTACACCTTC. It yields the protein CASILERGNYGYTF.

The V call is TRBV19, the J call TRBJ1-2, with 9 bases that match TRBD1. The CDR3 is made up of 14 amino acids. In germline, CDR1 is LNHDA, CDR2 SQIVND (reference sequence). Trimming cost V 6 bases and J 4 bases; bases outside gene matches: 6. CDR3 coding DNA: TGTGCCAGTAGGGACCGGGACAGGGCCTATGGCTACACCTTC. It yields the protein CASRDRDRAYGYTF.

The chain carries TRBV5-1 and TRBJ2-1, with D unresolved. Germline CDR1 is SGHRS and CDR2 is YFSETQ. This CDR3 spans 15 amino acids. V was clipped by 1 base and J by 6 bases, with 14 bases between them. CDR3 sequence: CASSLFATAANEQFF. The DNA for the CDR3 is TGCGCCAGCAGCTTGTTTGCTACGGCGGCCAATGAGCAGTTCTTC.

The chain recombines TRBV14 with TRBJ2-3, with 8 bases aligning to TRBD2. The germline V gene has CDR1 SGHDN and CDR2 FVKESK. Losses at the gene ends were 0 bases for V and 2 bases for J; bases not matched to a gene: 7. This CDR3 comprises 17 residues. CDR3 sequence reads: CASSQEASGGFTDTQYF. CDR3 sequence (DNA): TGTGCCAGCAGCCAAGAAGCAAGCGGGGGATTCACAGATACGCAGTATTTT.